These 12 T cell receptor beta chains were all obtained from the same sample, sequenced in a study of OX40 agonist ivuxolimab in advanced cancers. Sequencing was performed with immunoSEQ multiplex PCR; in TCRdb, only in-frame clones are kept and a portion is missing. This table has 65,000 to 85,000 clones, approximately 89% appearing once. The material was CD4+ or CD8+ T cells sorted from blood, obtained in a trial of the OX40 agonist ivuxolimab. Source of these receptors: an adult with an advanced solid tumor such as melanoma, head and neck, liver or kidney cancer.

This clone was seen only once. The V gene is TRBV2, the J gene TRBJ1-1; weak D call: TRBD1 (5 bases). Per germline, CDR1 SNHLY and CDR2 FYNNEI. Deletions cut 5 bases from V and 1 base from J, with 8 bases between. The CDR3 runs to 13 residues. The CDR3 protein is CASSIGQNTEAFF. CDR3 DNA: TGTGCCAGCAGTATCGGACAGAACACTGAAGCTTTCTTT.

This chain joins TRBV27 and TRBJ1-4; D unresolved. The CDR3 runs to 13 residues. The V and J ends lost 2 bases and 7 bases respectively, with 8 bases between them. Germline V gene data show CDR1 as MNHEY and CDR2 as SMNVEV (reference sequence). CDR3 amino acids: CASSLGPLEKLFF. The CDR3 DNA reads as TGTGCCAGCAGTTTAGGACCACTTGAAAAACTGTTTTTT.

The chain uses TRBV29-1 and TRBJ2-4; 11 nucleotides agree with TRBD2. The junction had 3 bases not matched to a gene; V was cut back by 3 bases and J by 2 bases. CDR1 is SQVTM and CDR2 is ANQGSEA in the germline V gene. CDR3 size: 15 residues. The DNA of the CDR3 is TGCAGCGTTGATATAGCGGGAGGGACCAAAAACATTCAGTACTTC. This sequence encodes CSVDIAGGTKNIQYF.

The rearrangement joins TRBV5-4 to TRBJ1-4; TRBD1 might be the D (6 bases). The CDR3 is 15 amino acids. Germline V gives CDR1 SGHNT, CDR2 YYREEE (reference sequence). V was clipped by 4 bases and J by 8 bases, with 18 bases between them. The CDR3 DNA is TGTGCCAGCAGCCCGGAGGGGGGAAGTCGCGAAAAACTGTTTTTT. Translated, it gives CASSPEGGSREKLFF.

CDR3 in amino acids: CSVVRLAGETQYF. The CDR3 DNA follows: TGCAGCGTTGTACGGCTAGCCGGGGAGACCCAGTACTTC. This chain joins TRBV29-1 and TRBJ2-5; tentative D call: TRBD2 (5 bases). Germline V gene data show CDR1 as SQVTM and CDR2 as ANQGSEA. The CDR3 is made up of 13 amino acids. Trimming cost V 4 bases and J 5 bases, with 14 bases left between them.

The rearrangement links TRBV7-3 to TRBJ2-3, with 10 bases aligning to TRBD2. From germline, CDR1 is SGHTA and CDR2 FQGTGA. The CDR3 sequence is 18 residues long. Germline trimming cut 0 bases from V and 2 bases from J; bases unmatched to any gene: 8. The CDR3 reads CASSLTGASGGSTDTQYF. CDR3 coding DNA: TGTGCCAGCAGCTTAACAGGGGCTAGCGGGGGCTCCACAGATACGCAGTATTTT.

The rearrangement joins TRBV7-3 to TRBJ2-5; D may match TRBD1 or TRBD2 (6 bases each). Germline V gene sequence: CDR1 SGHTA, CDR2 FQGTGA. The CDR3 length is 16 residues. Trimming left V 5 bases short and J 5 bases short, with 21 bases between. The CDR3 DNA sequence: TGTGCCAGCAGCGAGAGACTCAGCTTAGGGGGGGAGACCCAGTACTTC. It encodes CASSERLSLGGETQYF.

The table lists this clone with a count of one. This rearrangement joins TRBV5-4 to TRBJ1-5; D may be TRBD1 (6 bases). Germline V gene lookup returns CDR1 SGHNT and CDR2 YYREEE (reference sequence). Trimming took off 4 bases at V and 2 bases at J, with 19 bases between the two ends. The CDR3 length is 17 residues. Written as DNA, the CDR3 is TGTGCCAGCAGCGAGGGAGGGTGGGGGCGCGGCAATCAGCCCCAGCATTTT. Its protein product is CASSEGGWGRGNQPQHF.

The chain uses TRBV19 and TRBJ2-1; 13 positions match TRBD2. V shed 6 bases and J 8 bases; nucleotides not matched to a gene: 7. CDR1 LNHDA and CDR2 SQIVND come from the germline V gene (reference sequence). CDR3 length equals 15 residues. The CDR3 region is CASRRGLAGVYEQFF. CDR3 coding DNA: TGTGCCAGTAGACGAGGACTAGCGGGAGTTTATGAGCAGTTCTTC. Supplemented by reference TRBV19 and TRBJ2-1, the full variable domain reads DGGITQSPKYLFRKEGQNVTLSCEQNLNHDAMYWYRQDPGQGLRLIYYSQIVNDFQKGDIAEGYSVSREKKESFPLTVTSAQKNPTAFYLCASRRGLAGVYEQFFGPGTRLTVL.

The chain links TRBV5-1 to TRBJ1-1; 12 bases line up with TRBD1. Germline values: CDR1 SGHRS, CDR2 YFSETQ. V dropped 3 bases and J dropped 8; count of bases not matched to a gene: 5. This CDR3 comprises 14 residues. CDR3 in amino acids: CASSSGTGGAEAFF. The CDR3 DNA reads TGCGCCAGCAGCTCCGGGACAGGGGGCGCGGAAGCTTTCTTT. Drawing the rest from reference TRBV5-1 and TRBJ1-1, the complete variable domain is KAGVTQTPRYLIKTRGQQVTLSCSPISGHRSVSWYQQTPGQGLQFLFEYFSETQRNKGNFPGRFSGRQFSNSRSEMNVSTLELGDSALYLCASSSGTGGAEAFFGQGTRLTVV.

The J gene is TRBJ2-2, the V gene TRBV4-1; no definite D call. In germline, CDR1 is MGHRA, CDR2 YSYEKL. The CDR3 totals 16 residues. V shed 8 bases and J shed 0 bases, with 16 bases lying between them. The CDR3 region is CASRRTEIANTGELFF. The DNA of the CDR3 is TGCGCCAGCCGTCGGACGGAGATCGCGAACACCGGGGAGCTGTTTTTT.

This chain links TRBV5-1 with TRBJ1-4; D is possibly TRBD1 (6 bases). V was shortened by 0 bases and J by 8 bases, with 14 bases between the two germline ends. CDR1 SGHRS and CDR2 YFSETQ come from the germline V gene. This CDR3 spans 15 amino acids. CDR3 bases: TGCGCCAGCAGCTTGGCGGAGAGGGGGAGCGAAAAACTGTTTTTT. It codes for CASSLAERGSEKLFF. Complete variable domain (other parts from reference TRBV5-1 and TRBJ1-4): KAGVTQTPRYLIKTRGQQVTLSCSPISGHRSVSWYQQTPGQGLQFLFEYFSETQRNKGNFPGRFSGRQFSNSRSEMNVSTLELGDSALYLCASSLAERGSEKLFFGSGTQLSVL.